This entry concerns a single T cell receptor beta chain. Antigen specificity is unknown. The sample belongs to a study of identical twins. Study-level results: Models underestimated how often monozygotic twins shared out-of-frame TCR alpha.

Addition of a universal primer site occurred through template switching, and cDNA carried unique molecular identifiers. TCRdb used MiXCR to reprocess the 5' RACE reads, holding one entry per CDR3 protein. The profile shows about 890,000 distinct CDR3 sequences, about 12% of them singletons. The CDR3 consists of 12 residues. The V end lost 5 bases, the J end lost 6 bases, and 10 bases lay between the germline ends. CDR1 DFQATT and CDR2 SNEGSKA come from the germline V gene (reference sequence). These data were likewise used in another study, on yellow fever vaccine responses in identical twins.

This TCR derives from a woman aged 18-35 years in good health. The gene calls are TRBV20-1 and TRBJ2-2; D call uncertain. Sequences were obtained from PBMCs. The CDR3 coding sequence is TGCAGTGCTCCACTCCCGGCCGGGGAGCTGTTTTTT. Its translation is CSAPLPAGELFF.